These T cell receptor beta chains were read from a single sample in a study of OX40 agonist ivuxolimab in advanced cancers. TCRdb keeps only in-frame clones here, not all; method: immunoSEQ multiplex PCR. The table shows tens of thousands of clones, with 75% to 90% occurring only once. The sample consisted of CD4+ or CD8+ T cells sorted from blood, taken in a trial of the OX40 agonist ivuxolimab. Receptor source: an adult with an advanced solid tumor such as melanoma, head and neck, liver or kidney cancer. The CDR3 runs from the conserved cysteine through the conserved F or W. The D gene is left open where the match is weak. A clone size is listed for some rows: how often the clone was seen (once, few, many), or a class if it is expanded.

cdr3_length: 13; v_call: TRBV30; j_call: TRBJ1-4; clone_size: -; d_call: -; cdr3_aa: CAWSVDRGEKLFF; cdr3_nt: TGTGCCTGGAGTGTGGACAGAGGGGAAAAACTGTTTTTT
cdr3_length: 15; v_call: TRBV7-3; j_call: TRBJ2-5; clone_size: -; d_call: TRBD2; cdr3_aa: CASSFSGGPAETQYF; cdr3_nt: TGTGCCAGCAGCTTTTCGGGGGGGCCTGCGGAGACCCAGTACTTC
cdr3_length: 16; v_call: TRBV5-4; j_call: TRBJ2-2; clone_size: -; d_call: -; cdr3_aa: CASSPRPRGHTGELFF; cdr3_nt: TGTGCCAGCAGCCCCAGGCCCAGGGGCCACACCGGGGAGCTGTTTTTT
cdr3_length: 14; v_call: TRBV28; j_call: TRBJ1-6; clone_size: few; d_call: -; cdr3_aa: CATLEDRYNSPLHF; cdr3_nt: TGTGCCACCCTCGAGGACAGATATAATTCACCCCTCCACTTT
cdr3_length: 13; v_call: TRBV6-4; j_call: TRBJ2-3; clone_size: -; d_call: TRBD2; cdr3_aa: CASSPSGGDTQYF; cdr3_nt: TGTGCCAGCAGCCCCTCGGGGGGAGATACGCAGTATTTT
cdr3_length: 15; v_call: TRBV5-6; j_call: TRBJ1-5; clone_size: -; d_call: -; cdr3_aa: CASSLWGQGTQPQHF; cdr3_nt: TGTGCCAGCAGCTTGTGGGGACAAGGCACGCAGCCCCAGCATTTT
cdr3_length: 14; v_call: TRBV30; j_call: TRBJ1-3; clone_size: -; d_call: -; cdr3_aa: CAWSLQGSGNTIYF; cdr3_nt: TGTGCCTGGAGTCTTCAGGGGTCTGGAAACACCATATATTTT
cdr3_length: 14; v_call: TRBV29-1; j_call: TRBJ2-2; clone_size: -; d_call: TRBD1; cdr3_aa: CSADRGLATGELFF; cdr3_nt: TGCAGCGCTGACAGGGGGCTCGCCACCGGGGAGCTGTTTTTT
cdr3_length: 18; v_call: TRBV28; j_call: TRBJ2-5; clone_size: -; d_call: TRBD2; cdr3_aa: CASSLLPPGLAGPETQYF; cdr3_nt: TGTGCCAGCAGTTTACTCCCCCCGGGACTAGCGGGGCCGGAGACCCAGTACTTC
cdr3_length: 17; v_call: TRBV4-2; j_call: TRBJ1-1; clone_size: -; d_call: -; cdr3_aa: CASSQDLVTRGGTEAFF; cdr3_nt: TGTGCCAGCAGCCAAGATTTAGTAACGCGTGGTGGAACTGAAGCTTTCTTT
cdr3_length: 16; v_call: TRBV19; j_call: TRBJ1-2; clone_size: -; d_call: TRBD1; cdr3_aa: CASSLSSQGAPNGYTF; cdr3_nt: TGTGCCAGTAGTCTCAGCTCACAGGGGGCTCCTAATGGCTACACCTTC
cdr3_length: 15; v_call: TRBV6-5; j_call: TRBJ1-4; clone_size: few; d_call: -; cdr3_aa: CASSYGDSPNEKLFF; cdr3_nt: TGTGCCAGCAGTTACGGTGACAGTCCAAATGAAAAACTGTTTTTT
cdr3_length: 14; v_call: TRBV27; j_call: TRBJ2-7; clone_size: once; d_call: -; cdr3_aa: CASSPDPVPYEQYF; cdr3_nt: TGTGCCAGCAGTCCCGACCCTGTCCCCTACGAGCAGTACTTC
cdr3_length: 15; v_call: TRBV7-2; j_call: TRBJ1-1; clone_size: -; d_call: -; cdr3_aa: CASSLSGNMNTEAFF; cdr3_nt: TGTGCCAGCAGCTTATCGGGGAACATGAACACTGAAGCTTTCTTT
cdr3_length: 17; v_call: TRBV7-2; j_call: TRBJ1-6; clone_size: few; d_call: -; cdr3_aa: CASSLVPSGSNNSPLHF; cdr3_nt: TGTGCCAGCAGCTTAGTTCCGTCGGGTAGCAATAATTCACCCCTCCACTTT
cdr3_length: 11; v_call: TRBV28; j_call: TRBJ1-2; clone_size: -; d_call: -; cdr3_aa: CASSFLYGYTF; cdr3_nt: TGTGCCAGCAGTTTTCTTTATGGCTACACCTTC
cdr3_length: 14; v_call: TRBV18; j_call: TRBJ2-7; clone_size: -; d_call: TRBD1; cdr3_aa: CASSPGTGRYEQYF; cdr3_nt: TGTGCCAGCTCACCTGGGACAGGGAGATACGAGCAGTACTTC
cdr3_length: 16; v_call: TRBV6-5; j_call: TRBJ2-5; clone_size: -; d_call: -; cdr3_aa: CASSYPPGGGALTQYF; cdr3_nt: TGTGCCAGCAGTTACCCACCGGGGGGCGGGGCCTTGACCCAGTACTTC
cdr3_length: 16; v_call: TRBV28; j_call: TRBJ2-2; clone_size: -; d_call: TRBD2; cdr3_aa: CASRSSGGAGTGELFF; cdr3_nt: TGTGCCAGCAGATCTAGCGGGGGGGCAGGCACCGGGGAGCTGTTTTTT
cdr3_length: 12; v_call: TRBV27; j_call: TRBJ2-2; clone_size: -; d_call: -; cdr3_aa: CASSSMTGELFF; cdr3_nt: TGTGCCAGCAGTTCCATGACCGGGGAGCTGTTTTTT
cdr3_length: 16; v_call: TRBV11-2; j_call: TRBJ2-4; clone_size: -; d_call: -; cdr3_aa: CASSLGSAPRGNIQYF; cdr3_nt: TGTGCCAGCAGCTTAGGTTCCGCCCCTAGGGGGAACATTCAGTACTTC
cdr3_length: 15; v_call: TRBV21-1; j_call: TRBJ1-2; clone_size: -; d_call: -; cdr3_aa: CASTNGIRRSYGYTF; cdr3_nt: TGTGCCAGCACCAACGGGATCCGACGTAGCTATGGCTACACCTTC
cdr3_length: 18; v_call: TRBV7-2; j_call: TRBJ2-7; clone_size: -; d_call: -; cdr3_aa: CASSPRAGGAGGSYEQYF; cdr3_nt: TGTGCCAGCAGCCCCAGGGCCGGGGGGGCAGGGGGCTCCTACGAGCAGTACTTC
cdr3_length: 14; v_call: TRBV5-6; j_call: TRBJ2-5; clone_size: -; d_call: -; cdr3_aa: CASSLMAAEETQYF; cdr3_nt: TGTGCCAGCAGCTTGATGGCAGCCGAGGAGACCCAGTACTTC
cdr3_length: 14; v_call: TRBV28; j_call: TRBJ1-2; clone_size: -; d_call: TRBD1; cdr3_aa: CATTLWDRVDGYTF; cdr3_nt: TGTGCCACCACGTTATGGGACAGGGTCGATGGCTACACCTTC
cdr3_length: 13; v_call: TRBV7-9; j_call: TRBJ1-1; clone_size: once; d_call: TRBD1; cdr3_aa: CASSQGGGTEAFF; cdr3_nt: TGTGCCAGCAGCCAGGGGGGCGGCACTGAAGCTTTCTTT
cdr3_length: 14; v_call: TRBV9; j_call: TRBJ1-1; clone_size: -; d_call: -; cdr3_aa: CASSVVPGNTEAFF; cdr3_nt: TGTGCCAGCAGCGTAGTCCCGGGAAACACTGAAGCTTTCTTT
cdr3_length: 11; v_call: TRBV20-1; j_call: TRBJ1-1; clone_size: -; d_call: -; cdr3_aa: CSATSGTEAFF; cdr3_nt: TGCAGTGCTACTTCGGGTACTGAAGCTTTCTTT
cdr3_length: 14; v_call: TRBV9; j_call: TRBJ1-2; clone_size: many; d_call: TRBD1; cdr3_aa: CASSVSTGGHGYTF; cdr3_nt: TGTGCCAGCAGCGTCTCTACAGGGGGACACGGCTACACCTTC
cdr3_length: 14; v_call: TRBV5-1; j_call: TRBJ2-1; clone_size: -; d_call: TRBD1; cdr3_aa: CASSTGQLNNEQFF; cdr3_nt: TGCGCCAGCAGCACGGGACAGCTAAACAATGAGCAGTTCTTC
cdr3_length: 15; v_call: TRBV4-2; j_call: TRBJ2-3; clone_size: -; d_call: -; cdr3_aa: CASSQSPTKRDTQYF; cdr3_nt: TGTGCCAGCAGCCAATCTCCCACGAAACGGGATACGCAGTATTTT
cdr3_length: 14; v_call: TRBV2; j_call: TRBJ2-2; clone_size: -; d_call: TRBD1; cdr3_aa: CASRGQVITGELFF; cdr3_nt: TGTGCCAGCAGGGGACAGGTTATCACCGGGGAGCTGTTTTTT
cdr3_length: 15; v_call: TRBV21-1; j_call: TRBJ2-1; clone_size: once; d_call: -; cdr3_aa: CASSKLGGPRNEQFF; cdr3_nt: TGTGCCAGCAGCAAACTCGGGGGGCCGAGGAATGAGCAGTTCTTC
cdr3_length: 15; v_call: TRBV6-5; j_call: TRBJ2-7; clone_size: -; d_call: TRBD1; cdr3_aa: CASRSQGMGTYEQYF; cdr3_nt: TGTGCCAGCAGGTCACAGGGGATGGGGACCTACGAGCAGTACTTC
cdr3_length: 17; v_call: TRBV19; j_call: TRBJ2-1; clone_size: -; d_call: -; cdr3_aa: CASSILGGDGGHNEQFF; cdr3_nt: TGTGCCAGTAGTATCTTAGGTGGGGACGGAGGACACAATGAGCAGTTCTTC
cdr3_length: 14; v_call: TRBV11-1; j_call: TRBJ2-1; clone_size: -; d_call: -; cdr3_aa: CASSLVLASNEQFF; cdr3_nt: TGTGCCAGCAGCTTAGTACTAGCATCCAATGAGCAGTTCTTC
cdr3_length: 14; v_call: TRBV7-2; j_call: TRBJ2-4; clone_size: -; d_call: -; cdr3_aa: CASSSQGEVGIQYF; cdr3_nt: TGTGCCAGCAGCTCCCAGGGGGAGGTGGGCATTCAGTACTTC
cdr3_length: 15; v_call: TRBV19; j_call: TRBJ2-7; clone_size: -; d_call: -; cdr3_aa: CASSIAHVSGYEQYF; cdr3_nt: TGTGCCAGTAGTATAGCTCATGTATCCGGCTACGAGCAGTACTTC
cdr3_length: 13; v_call: TRBV4-3; j_call: TRBJ2-5; clone_size: -; d_call: -; cdr3_aa: CASSQSRWETQYF; cdr3_nt: TGCGCCAGCAGCCAAAGTAGGTGGGAGACCCAGTACTTC
cdr3_length: 13; v_call: TRBV6-6; j_call: TRBJ1-2; clone_size: -; d_call: -; cdr3_aa: CASSPPENYGYTF; cdr3_nt: TGTGCCAGCAGCCCCCCGGAGAACTATGGCTACACCTTC
cdr3_length: 17; v_call: TRBV5-1; j_call: TRBJ2-2; clone_size: -; d_call: -; cdr3_aa: CASSLAPATGNTGELFF; cdr3_nt: TGCGCCAGCAGCTTGGCCCCCGCAACGGGAAACACCGGGGAGCTGTTTTTT
cdr3_length: 13; v_call: TRBV27; j_call: TRBJ2-5; clone_size: few; d_call: -; cdr3_aa: CASSFWGGETQYF; cdr3_nt: TGTGCCAGCAGTTTTTGGGGCGGCGAGACCCAGTACTTC
cdr3_length: 13; v_call: TRBV10-3; j_call: TRBJ2-7; clone_size: -; d_call: -; cdr3_aa: CAITGAAPYEQYF; cdr3_nt: TGTGCCATCACTGGGGCAGCTCCCTACGAGCAGTACTTC
cdr3_length: 14; v_call: TRBV5-1; j_call: TRBJ2-3; clone_size: -; d_call: TRBD1; cdr3_aa: CASSSQGGTDTQYF; cdr3_nt: TGCGCCAGCAGCTCTCAGGGGGGCACAGATACGCAGTATTTT
cdr3_length: 13; v_call: TRBV6-5; j_call: TRBJ1-2; clone_size: -; d_call: TRBD1; cdr3_aa: CASSRGQGEGYTF; cdr3_nt: TGTGCCAGCAGTAGGGGACAGGGTGAAGGCTACACCTTC